This T cell receptor (beta chain) was identified in a study of beta chain features in type 1 diabetes (dated by TCRdb to the late 2010s). The study in broad terms: Mean age, gender distribution, total cell number and subset yield did not differ between patients and healthy donors. A total of 90 million to 130 million sorted cells were examined across all samples, and a strong correlation was observed between cell number per subset and RNA yield. The study compared the TCRB repertoires of sorted circulating CD4+ T cell subsets in recently diagnosed type 1 diabetes patients with those in matched healthy donors. Naive and central memory subsets were obtained from all 30 or so donors, but regulatory and stem cell-like memory subsets were isolated from only 8 patients and roughly eight healthy donors.

The study at large found these results: Type 1 diabetes patients showed a moderate but significant shortening of TCRB CDR3 length in all four CD4+ subsets. Because cDNA rather than genomic DNA was sequenced, highly expressing activated cells could have been over-represented, although no difference in activation and CD3 levels was found between groups. Fewer insertions and more nucleotide deletions at VDJ recombination sites were observed in patients with type 1 diabetes, implying thymic rearrangement abnormalities. PCR might favor shorter templates, but patient and control samples were amplified and corrected together, so any skew would affect both groups equally. Only small numbers of individuals were included in the HLA sub-analyses, which left unresolved whether HLA type had any influence on TCRB rearrangement. Naive, central memory and regulatory TCRB repertoires appeared more similar among patients than among healthy donors.

From each donor, a single peripheral blood sample of 100 to 150 mL on average was drawn into heparinised tubes. A BD FACSAria II and a panel including CD45RO, CCR7, CD25, CD127, CD95 and CD27 were used to sort naive, central memory, regulatory and stem cell-like memory CD4+ T cells. Every sorted population had a purity above 95%. PBMCs were isolated immediately by Lymphoprep density gradient centrifugation and stained directly without culture. Samples were stained and sorted in pairs, with one healthy donor and one patient per experiment, so that batch effects were minimized. The High Capacity cDNA Reverse Transcription Kit was used to reverse transcribe all of the isolated RNA, meaning that expressed TCRB transcripts were what got sequenced. Deep immunoSEQ sequencing was applied to naive, central memory and regulatory T cell samples, giving an average of roughly 3.5 million total reads per sample. After sorted cells were lysed in RLT buffer, RNA was extracted with DNase-treated RNeasy Micro or Mini kits, with the choice depending on cell number. Each cell subset was processed separately to prevent cross-contamination, with patient and healthy donor samples processed together. TCRB sequences were amplified from cDNA with the immunoSEQ multiplex PCR, producing 87-bp fragments spanning the CDR3 region. Sequencing of the amplicons was done on the Illumina HiSeq platform. The authors' pipeline ran thus. PCR bias was corrected computationally using synthetic template baselines, and reads within Hamming distance 2 were collapsed, with unmergeable singletons discarded. Reads were aligned against IMGT so that V, D and J genes, CDR3 length and insertions or deletions at six rearrangement sites could be assigned. Within each subset, clonotype counts were normalized to sorted cell number, after which true diversity and Gini coefficients were computed with the tcR R package. Repertoire sharing was quantified using the overlap coefficient calculated on TCRB nucleotide sequences. Out-of-frame TCRB sequences from naive cells were analyzed as a proxy for the pre-selection repertoire. This immuneACCESS table, as held by TCRdb, lists in-frame sequences with V and J called but not all clones. Of the missing ones, under half trace to an unresolved V gene in checked studies; the others have no known cause. Clonal size and the V and J genes are those of that table, whereas D and trimming came from the DNA. The sample has 900,000 or so clones on record, under 20% of them singletons. The ten most abundant clones make up roughly 0.025% of the sample.

The CDR3 covers 15 residues, taking in both the cysteine and the phenylalanine. CDR3 DNA is the only sequence kept; it has 45 bases, read in frame from the first base. Reading the germline V gene gives CDR1 LGHNA and CDR2 YSLEER. V has 4 bases trimmed and J has 4 bases trimmed; junction bases matching no gene number 2. With respect to this clone: Its antigen is unknown. No clone much larger than this one lies a single base away; base qualities are absent.

Specimen: naive CD4+ T cells from blood. The meaning of the sample's cell subset or site label: true naive CD4+ T cells. The chain employs TRBV4-3 and TRBJ1-5, and 12 bases in between align with TRBD1. The receptor was isolated from a woman under 30 in good health. The DNA sequence is TGCGCCAGCAGCCGGGACAGGGGGCGAAATCAGCCCCAGCATTTT. Its protein is CASSRDRGRNQPQHF.